Listed below are T cell receptor beta chains from one sample, sequenced in a study of blood T cells in healthy people across ages. Using its own MiXCR run on the 5' RACE reads, TCRdb lists one record per CDR3 protein. The data show around 870,000 distinct CDR3 sequences, around 28% seen once. Sequenced sample: blood. The source is a woman of 80 years or more in good health. Both conserved end residues are part of each CDR3. D genes are given only for firm matches. Clone size is not always given. Where it is, it says once, few, many or a class for expanded clones.

TRBV20-1	NA	TRBD2	TRBJ2-3	CSARDLLAGGSDTQYF	TGCAGTGCTAGAGATTTGCTAGCGGGGGGGAGTGATACGCAGTATTTT
TRBV7-2	many	TRBD1	TRBJ2-3	CASSLARRQGATTDTQYF	TGTGCCAGCAGCTTAGCGCGGCGGCAGGGGGCGACCACAGATACGCAGTATTTT
TRBV3-1	many	TRBD1	TRBJ2-7	CASSQGYRGSYEQYF	TGTGCCAGCAGCCAAGGGTACAGGGGGAGCTACGAGCAGTACTTC
TRBV11-2	NA	NA	TRBJ1-1	CASSVVGPLGTEAFF	TGTGCCAGCAGTGTGGTTGGGCCCTTAGGCACTGAAGCTTTCTTT
TRBV6-5	many	TRBD1	TRBJ2-7	CASSLRDSETYEQYF	TGTGCCAGCAGTCTCCGGGACAGCGAAACCTACGAGCAGTACTTC
TRBV19	NA	NA	TRBJ1-5	CASSAGVEQPQHF	TGTGCCAGTAGCGCAGGGGTCGAACAGCCCCAGCATTTT
TRBV7-2	NA	NA	TRBJ1-4	CASSLGTGLPKRLFF	TGTGCCAGCAGCTTAGGGACGGGTCTCCCTAAGCGACTGTTTTTT
TRBV5-1	many	NA	TRBJ2-7	CASSSGGGVAYEQYF	TGCGCCAGCAGCTCGGGTGGTGGGGTTGCCTACGAGCAGTACTTC
TRBV6-2/TRBV6-3	many	TRBD2	TRBJ2-3	CASSYLAGLSTDTQYF	TGTGCCAGCAGTTACTTGGCGGGACTAAGCACAGATACGCAGTATTTT
TRBV4-2	many	TRBD2	TRBJ2-1	CASSQDLLAVTYNEQFF	TGTGCCAGCAGCCAAGATCTACTAGCGGTGACCTACAATGAGCAGTTCTTC
TRBV21-1	many	NA	TRBJ2-5	CASTTKRETQYF	TGTGCCAGCACAACTAAACGAGAGACCCAGTACTTC
TRBV12-3/TRBV12-4	NA	NA	TRBJ2-1	CASSSSGQSNEQFF	NA
TRBV12-3/TRBV12-4	NA	NA	TRBJ2-3	CASGDTRRVPTDTQYF	TGTGCCAGTGGGGATACTCGACGGGTGCCCACAGATACGCAGTATTTT
TRBV10-3	many	TRBD2	TRBJ2-3	CAMSSGGTDTQYF	TGTGCCATGAGTAGCGGGGGCACAGATACGCAGTATTTT
TRBV11-1	many	NA	TRBJ2-3	CASSLTHRADTQYF	TGTGCCAGCAGCTTAACGCACAGGGCAGATACGCAGTATTTT
TRBV5-1	many	NA	TRBJ2-1	CASSPLDMSSYNEQFF	TGCGCCAGCAGCCCCCTGGACATGAGCTCCTACAATGAGCAGTTCTTC
TRBV7-9	NA	TRBD2	TRBJ2-5	CASDSGGPVAQYF	TGTGCCAGCGATAGCGGGGGCCCGGTGGCCCAGTACTTC
TRBV24-1	few	NA	TRBJ2-1	CATSDQGHLNNEQFF	TGTGCCACCAGTGACCAGGGACATCTTAACAATGAGCAGTTCTTC
TRBV6-1	few	NA	TRBJ2-6	CASSRSGGGLPGANVLTF	TGTGCCAGCTCAAGGTCTGGGGGTGGACTTCCCGGGGCCAACGTCCTGACTTTC
TRBV5-8	NA	TRBD1	TRBJ2-7	CASSPQRPGTGLSYNEQYF	TGTGCCAGCAGCCCCCAACGTCCCGGGACAGGGTTGTCCTACAATGAGCAGTACTTC
TRBV7-2	few	TRBD2	TRBJ2-2	CASSLKSGGTGELFF	TGTGCCAGCAGCTTGAAGAGCGGGGGGACCGGGGAGCTGTTTTTT
TRBV6-2/TRBV6-3	NA	NA	TRBJ2-2	CASKGPSNTGELFF	TGTGCCAGCAAAGGACCGTCGAACACCGGGGAGCTGTTTTTT
TRBV7-2	NA	NA	TRBJ1-1	CASSALSGAFF	TGTGCCAGCAGCGCCCTCTCTGGAGCTTTCTTT
TRBV20-1	many	NA	TRBJ1-4	CSARGGTTNEKLFF	TGCAGTGCTCGAGGTGGGACAACTAATGAAAAACTGTTTTTT
TRBV5-5	many	NA	TRBJ2-7	CASSSVPGTSYEQYF	TGTGCCAGCAGCTCAGTACCCGGGACTTCCTACGAGCAGTACTTC
TRBV20-1	many	NA	TRBJ1-2	CSARAGPNYGYTF	TGCAGTGCTAGAGCCGGTCCTAACTATGGCTACACCTTC
TRBV19	NA	TRBD2	TRBJ2-5	CASSRGLAGDNEQYF	TGTGCCAGTAGTAGAGGACTAGCGGGGGACAATGAGCAGTACTTC
TRBV5-1	many	NA	TRBJ2-1	CASSFAAINEQFF	TGCGCCAGCAGCTTCGCGGCTATCAATGAGCAGTTCTTC
TRBV18	once	TRBD1	TRBJ2-1	CASSFRQGAYNEQFF	TGTGCCAGCTCATTTAGACAGGGTGCCTACAATGAGCAGTTCTTC
TRBV7-2	many	TRBD1	TRBJ1-1	CASSLAGQGATEAFF	TGTGCCAGCAGCTTAGCCGGCCAGGGGGCGACTGAAGCTTTCTTT
TRBV9	many	NA	TRBJ1-1	CASSVYQGGNTEAFF	TGTGCCAGCAGCGTCTACCAGGGCGGGAACACTGAAGCTTTCTTT
TRBV20-1	NA	NA	TRBJ2-7	CSGEGQASYEQYF	TGCAGTGGGGAGGGACAGGCCTCCTACGAGCAGTACTTC
TRBV2	NA	TRBD1	TRBJ1-5	CASSVRQGPQHF	TGTGCCAGCAGCGTTCGACAGGGACCCCAGCATTTT
TRBV27	NA	TRBD2	TRBJ2-1	CASSWMTSGGYNEQFF	TGTGCCAGCAGTTGGATGACTAGCGGGGGATACAATGAGCAGTTCTTC
TRBV6-6	few	TRBD1	TRBJ1-2	CASTLTQSGTGNYGYTF	TGTGCCAGCACCTTAACCCAATCCGGGACAGGGAACTATGGCTACACCTTC
TRBV7-6	many	TRBD1	TRBJ1-1	CASSLRGQGTEAFF	TGTGCCAGCAGCCTACGGGGACAGGGAACTGAAGCTTTCTTT
TRBV10-3	many	NA	TRBJ1-1	CAISEGSGNTEAFF	TGTGCCATCAGTGAAGGGTCGGGGAACACTGAAGCTTTCTTT
TRBV10-3	NA	TRBD2	TRBJ2-7	CAISESSTSGTAEQYF	TGTGCCATCAGTGAGTCGTCGACTAGCGGGACGGCCGAGCAGTACTTC
TRBV18	few	NA	TRBJ2-1	CASSQGTDVEQFF	TGTGCCAGCTCACAAGGGACCGATGTCGAGCAGTTCTTC
TRBV7-2	few	TRBD1	TRBJ1-1	CASSLKGGTVNTEAFF	TGTGCCAGCAGCCTCAAAGGGGGGACAGTGAACACTGAAGCTTTCTTT
TRBV20-1	many	TRBD2	TRBJ2-5	CSATSGGQETQYF	TGCAGTGCGACCAGCGGGGGTCAAGAGACCCAGTACTTC
TRBV4-1	NA	NA	TRBJ2-7	CASSQEISLPRSQYF	TGCGCCAGCAGCCAAGAGATCTCCTTGCCCCGCTCGCAGTACTTC
TRBV6-1	many	NA	TRBJ2-3	CASWGILFRDTQYF	TGTGCCAGCTGGGGGATCCTCTTTAGAGATACGCAGTATTTT
TRBV20-1	NA	NA	TRBJ2-5	CSAEGRGATTQYF	TGCAGTGCCGAGGGTAGGGGCGCGACGACCCAGTACTTC
TRBV6-5	few	NA	TRBJ2-6	CASSYSWFGGASGANVLTF	TGTGCCAGCAGTTACTCCTGGTTTGGGGGGGCGTCTGGGGCCAACGTCCTGACTTTC
TRBV20-1	NA	NA	TRBJ1-5	CSASLQGLSNQPQHF	TGCAGTGCTAGTCTCCAGGGGCTAAGCAATCAGCCCCAGCATTTT
TRBV6-6	many	TRBD2	TRBJ2-3	CASSGVSGGPRTDTQYF	TGTGCCAGCAGTGGGGTTAGCGGGGGGCCCCGCACAGATACGCAGTATTTT
TRBV11-3	NA	NA	TRBJ1-1	CASSMTYATQAFF	TGTGCCAGCAGCATGACGTACGCGACTCAAGCTTTCTTT
TRBV2	NA	TRBD1	TRBJ1-1	CASRQGVRGTEAFF	TGTGCCAGCAGACAGGGGGTGCGGGGCACTGAAGCTTTCTTT